These 8 T cell receptor beta chains share one sample of origin, sequenced in a study of T cell changes during pregnancy in multiple sclerosis. TCRdb's table, derived via immunoSEQ multiplex PCR, lists solely in-frame clones and lacks some. Among 60,000 to 90,000 clones listed, 92% were seen once. The starting material was peripheral blood, obtained in the first trimester of pregnancy. The source is a female donor in good health, enrolled as a control in a pregnancy study.

V and J are TRBV28 and TRBJ1-4; D call uncertain. The CDR3 runs to 15 residues. Germline V gives CDR1 MDHEN, CDR2 SYDVKM. The V and J ends lost 2 bases and 0 bases respectively, with 7 bases between them. The CDR3 nucleotides are TGTGCCAGCAGTTTAGCGGGAGCAACTAATGAAAAACTGTTTTTT. Amino acid sequence: CASSLAGATNEKLFF.

The chain recombines TRBV5-1 with TRBJ1-1; perhaps TRBD1 as D (5 bases). Germline CDR1 SGHRS, CDR2 YFSETQ. CDR3 length equals 16 residues. V dropped 0 bases and J dropped 0 bases, with 12 bases sitting between them. The CDR3 DNA reads TGCGCCAGCAGCTTGGATACAGGCATTATGAACACTGAAGCTTTCTTT. It codes for CASSLDTGIMNTEAFF.

In DNA, the CDR3 is TGTGCCATCAGTACGGAGATGAACACTGAAGCTTTCTTT. It specifies CAISTEMNTEAFF. The V and J genes are TRBV10-3 and TRBJ1-1; D remains ambiguous. In germline, CDR1 is ENHRY, CDR2 SYGVKD. Trimming took 5 bases from V and 0 from J, leaving 7 bases between them. This CDR3 contains 13 residues.

This clone was counted a single time. The chain links TRBV2 to TRBJ2-7; 8 nucleotides line up with TRBD2. The CDR3 covers 14 residues. Germline V lookup: CDR1 SNHLY, CDR2 FYNNEI. Losses at the gene ends were 4 bases for V and 12 bases for J; bases not matched to a gene: 14. The CDR3 is CASSVDGRGEAVYF. CDR3 bases: TGTGCCAGCAGTGTGGACGGGAGGGGAGAAGCAGTGTACTTC.

The chain joins TRBV27 to TRBJ2-1; TRBD1 agrees at 9 bases. The CDR3 extends over 16 amino acids. Trimming took 1 base from V and 4 from J; bases not matched to a gene: 5. CDR1 MNHEY and CDR2 SMNVEV come from the germline V gene (reference sequence). CDR3 coding DNA: TGTGCCAGCAGTTTATTACAGGGGGCTAGGTACAATGAGCAGTTCTTC. Protein sequence: CASSLLQGARYNEQFF.

The chain joins TRBV28 to TRBJ2-5; perhaps TRBD2 as D (6 bases). V was pared by 2 bases and J by 5 bases, with 12 bases between. This CDR3 has 14 amino acids. Germline assignment: CDR1 MDHEN and CDR2 SYDVKM. The CDR3 DNA is TGTGCCAGCAGTTTAAGGGCAGGGAGGGAGACCCAGTACTTC. It translates to CASSLRAGRETQYF.

V is TRBV6-1 and J is TRBJ1-5; 7 nucleotides agree with TRBD1. CDR1 is MNHNS and CDR2 is SASEGT in the germline V gene. CDR3 length: 13 residues. Trimming cost V 8 bases and J 3 bases; bases outside gene matches: 4. The DNA of the CDR3 is TGTGCCAGCGCGGACAGGTCCAATCAGCCCCAGCATTTT. This encodes CASADRSNQPQHF.

V is TRBV5-6 and J is TRBJ2-1; 7 bases match TRBD2. The J segment lost 3 bases and the V segment lost 4 bases, leaving 4 bases of the junction unmatched. Germline V gene data show CDR1 as SGHDT and CDR2 as YYEEEE. CDR3 length: 14 residues. For the CDR3, the DNA is TGTGCCAGCAGCGGGACTACCTTCTACAATGAGCAGTTCTTC. This sequence encodes CASSGTTFYNEQFF.